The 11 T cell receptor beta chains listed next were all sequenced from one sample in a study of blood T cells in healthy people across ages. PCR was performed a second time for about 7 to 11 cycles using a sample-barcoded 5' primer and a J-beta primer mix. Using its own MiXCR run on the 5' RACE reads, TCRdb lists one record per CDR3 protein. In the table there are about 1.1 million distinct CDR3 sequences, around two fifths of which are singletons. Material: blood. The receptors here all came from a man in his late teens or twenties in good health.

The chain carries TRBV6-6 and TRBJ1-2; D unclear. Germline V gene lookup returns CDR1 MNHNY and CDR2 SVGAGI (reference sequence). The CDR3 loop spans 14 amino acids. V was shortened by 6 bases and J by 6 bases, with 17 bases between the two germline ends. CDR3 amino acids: CASSPAMERHGYTF. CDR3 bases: TGTGCCAGCAGCCCAGCGATGGAACGGCATGGCTACACCTTC.

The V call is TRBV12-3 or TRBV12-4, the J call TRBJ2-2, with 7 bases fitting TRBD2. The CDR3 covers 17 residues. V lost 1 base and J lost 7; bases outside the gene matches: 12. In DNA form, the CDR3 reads TGTGCCAGCAGTTTAGGTGGGGGGGAGGTCATGCGCGGGGAGCTGTTTTTT. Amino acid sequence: CASSLGGGEVMRGELFF.

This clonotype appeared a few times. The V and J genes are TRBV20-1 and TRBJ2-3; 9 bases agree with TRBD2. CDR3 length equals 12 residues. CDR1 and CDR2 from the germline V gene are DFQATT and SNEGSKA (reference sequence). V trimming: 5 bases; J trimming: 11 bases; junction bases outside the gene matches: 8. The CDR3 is CSAYGLASLQYF. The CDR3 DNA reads TGCAGTGCTTATGGACTAGCGAGCCTGCAGTATTTT.

The CDR3 DNA follows: TGCAGTGCTAGAGATGTGCGGGGGGGAGTTCCGAAAGATTACAATGAGCAGTACTTC. It encodes CSARDVRGGVPKDYNEQYF. The genes are TRBV20-1 and TRBJ2-5, with 9 nucleotides matching TRBD2. CDR1 DFQATT and CDR2 SNEGSKA come from the germline V gene (reference sequence). The CDR3 is 19 residues long. V was pared by 0 bases and J by 11 bases, with 25 bases of the junction left unmatched.

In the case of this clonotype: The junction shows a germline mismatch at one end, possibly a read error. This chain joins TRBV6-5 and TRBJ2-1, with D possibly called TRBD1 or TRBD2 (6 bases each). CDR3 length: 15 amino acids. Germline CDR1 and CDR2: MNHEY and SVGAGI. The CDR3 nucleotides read TGTGCCAGCAGTTACGAGGGGGGTGGCTACAATGGGCAGTTCTTC. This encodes CASSYEGGGYNGQFF.

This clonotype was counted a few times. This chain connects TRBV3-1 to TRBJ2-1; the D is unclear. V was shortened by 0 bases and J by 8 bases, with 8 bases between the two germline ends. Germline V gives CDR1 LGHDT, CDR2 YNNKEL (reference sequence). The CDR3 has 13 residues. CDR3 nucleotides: TGTGCCAGCAGCCAAGAGAGGCGACATGAGCAGTTCTTC. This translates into CASSQERRHEQFF.

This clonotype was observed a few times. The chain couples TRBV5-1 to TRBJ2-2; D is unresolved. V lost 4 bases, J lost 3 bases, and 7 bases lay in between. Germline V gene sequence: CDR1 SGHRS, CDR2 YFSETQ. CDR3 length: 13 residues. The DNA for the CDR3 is TGCGCCAGCAGCGTTTCGGACACCGGGGAGCTGTTTTTT. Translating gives CASSVSDTGELFF.

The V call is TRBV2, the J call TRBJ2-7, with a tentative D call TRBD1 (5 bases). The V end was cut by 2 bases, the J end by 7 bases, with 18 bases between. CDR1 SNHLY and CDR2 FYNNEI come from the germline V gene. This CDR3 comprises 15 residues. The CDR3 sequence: CASSERSGLFHEQYF. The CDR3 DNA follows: TGTGCCAGCAGTGAAAGGTCAGGGTTATTCCATGAGCAGTACTTC. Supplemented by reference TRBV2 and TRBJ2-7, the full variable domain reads EPEVTQTPSHQVTQMGQEVILRCVPISNHLYFYWYRQILGQKVEFLVSFYNNEISEKSEIFDDQFSVERPDGSNFTLKIRSTKLEDSAMYFCASSERSGLFHEQYFGPGTRLTVT.

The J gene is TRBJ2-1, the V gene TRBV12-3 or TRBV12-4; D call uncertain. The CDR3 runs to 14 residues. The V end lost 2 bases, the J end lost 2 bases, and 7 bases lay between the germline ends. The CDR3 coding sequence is TGTGCCAGCAGTTTACGAGATGCCTACAATGAGCAGTTCTTC. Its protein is CASSLRDAYNEQFF.

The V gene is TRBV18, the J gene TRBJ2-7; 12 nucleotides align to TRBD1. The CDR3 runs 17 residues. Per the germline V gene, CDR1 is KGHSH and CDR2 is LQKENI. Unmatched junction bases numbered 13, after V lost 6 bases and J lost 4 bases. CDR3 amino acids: CASSNSLGTGGSYEQYF. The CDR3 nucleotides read TGTGCCAGCTCTAATTCGCTCGGGACAGGGGGCTCTTACGAGCAGTACTTC. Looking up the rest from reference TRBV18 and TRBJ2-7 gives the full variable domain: NAGVMQNPRHLVRRRGQEARLRCSPMKGHSHVYWYRQLPEEGLKFMVYLQKENIIDESGMPKERFSAEFPKEGPSILRIQQVVRGDSAAYFCASSNSLGTGGSYEQYFGPGTRLTVT.

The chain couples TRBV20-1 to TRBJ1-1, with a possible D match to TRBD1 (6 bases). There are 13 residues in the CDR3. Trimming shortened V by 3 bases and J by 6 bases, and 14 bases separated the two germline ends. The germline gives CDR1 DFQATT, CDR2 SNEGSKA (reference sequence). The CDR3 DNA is TGCAGTGCTAGCAACAGGGTTTCGGCTGAAGCTTTCTTT. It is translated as CSASNRVSAEAFF.